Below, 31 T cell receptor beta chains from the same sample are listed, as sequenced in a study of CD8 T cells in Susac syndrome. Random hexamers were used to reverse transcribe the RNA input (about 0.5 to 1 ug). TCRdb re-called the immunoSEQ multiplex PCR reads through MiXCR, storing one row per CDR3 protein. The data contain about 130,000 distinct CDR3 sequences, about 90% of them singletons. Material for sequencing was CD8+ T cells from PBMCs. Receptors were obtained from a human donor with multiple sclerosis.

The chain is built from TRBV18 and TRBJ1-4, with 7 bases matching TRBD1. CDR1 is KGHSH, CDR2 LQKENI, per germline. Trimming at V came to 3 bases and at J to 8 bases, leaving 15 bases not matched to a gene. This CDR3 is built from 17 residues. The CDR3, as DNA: TGTGCCAGCTCACCGGAGGATACTCGCGAACAGGGGGAAAAACTGTTTTTT. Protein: CASSPEDTREQGEKLFF.

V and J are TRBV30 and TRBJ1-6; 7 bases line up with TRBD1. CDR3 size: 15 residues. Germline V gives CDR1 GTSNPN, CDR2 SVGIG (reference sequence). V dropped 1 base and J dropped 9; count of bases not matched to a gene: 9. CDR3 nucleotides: TGTGCCTGGAGTGGACTTAGGGGGCGGGGTTCACCCCTCCACTTT. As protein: CAWSGLRGRGSPLHF.

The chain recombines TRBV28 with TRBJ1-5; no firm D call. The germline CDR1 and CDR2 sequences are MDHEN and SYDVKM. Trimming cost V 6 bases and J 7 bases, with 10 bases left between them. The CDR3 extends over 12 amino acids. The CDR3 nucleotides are TGTGCCAGCAGCCCGACGGGCCAGCCCCAGCATTTT. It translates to CASSPTGQPQHF.

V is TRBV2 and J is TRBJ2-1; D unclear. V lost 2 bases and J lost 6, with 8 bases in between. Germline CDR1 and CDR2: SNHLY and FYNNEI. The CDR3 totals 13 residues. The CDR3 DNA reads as TGTGCCAGCAGTGAAAGGAATACCAATGAGCAGTTCTTC. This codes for CASSERNTNEQFF.

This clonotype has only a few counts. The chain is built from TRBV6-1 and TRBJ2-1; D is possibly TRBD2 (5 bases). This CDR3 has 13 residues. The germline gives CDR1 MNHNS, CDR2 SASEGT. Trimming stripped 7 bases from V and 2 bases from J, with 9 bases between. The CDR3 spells CASKGVTYNEQFF. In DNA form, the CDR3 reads TGTGCCAGCAAGGGAGTCACCTACAATGAGCAGTTCTTC.

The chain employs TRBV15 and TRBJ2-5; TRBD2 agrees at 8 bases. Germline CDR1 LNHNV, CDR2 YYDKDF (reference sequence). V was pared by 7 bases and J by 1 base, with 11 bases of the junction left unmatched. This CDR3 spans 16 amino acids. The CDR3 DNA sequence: TGTGCCACCACTAGCACAGAGCTAGCGGGCCAAGAGACCCAGTACTTC. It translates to CATTSTELAGQETQYF.

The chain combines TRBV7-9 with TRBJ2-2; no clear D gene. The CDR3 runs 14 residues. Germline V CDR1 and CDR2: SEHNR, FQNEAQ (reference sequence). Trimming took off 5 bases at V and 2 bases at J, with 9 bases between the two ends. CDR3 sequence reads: CASSLSSNTGELFF. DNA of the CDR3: TGTGCCAGCAGCCTGTCCAGTAACACCGGGGAGCTGTTTTTT.

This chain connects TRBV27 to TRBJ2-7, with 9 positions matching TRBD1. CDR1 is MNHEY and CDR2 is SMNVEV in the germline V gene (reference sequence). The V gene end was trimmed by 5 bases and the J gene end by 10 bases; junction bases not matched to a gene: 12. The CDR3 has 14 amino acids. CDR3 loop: CASSLQGAAPVQYF. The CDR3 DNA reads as TGTGCCAGCAGTCTACAGGGGGCAGCCCCCGTACAGTACTTC.

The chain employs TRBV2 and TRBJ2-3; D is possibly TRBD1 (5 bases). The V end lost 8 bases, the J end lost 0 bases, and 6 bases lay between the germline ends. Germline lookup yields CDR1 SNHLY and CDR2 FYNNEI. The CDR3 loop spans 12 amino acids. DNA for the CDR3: TGTGCCAGCGACAGAAGCACAGATACGCAGTATTTT. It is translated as CASDRSTDTQYF.

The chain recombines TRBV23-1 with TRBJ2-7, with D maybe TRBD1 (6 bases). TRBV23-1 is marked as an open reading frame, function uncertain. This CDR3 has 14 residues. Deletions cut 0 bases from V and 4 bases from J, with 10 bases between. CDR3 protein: CASSQSPRGYEQYF. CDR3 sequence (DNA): TGCGCCAGCAGTCAATCGCCCAGGGGATACGAGCAGTACTTC.

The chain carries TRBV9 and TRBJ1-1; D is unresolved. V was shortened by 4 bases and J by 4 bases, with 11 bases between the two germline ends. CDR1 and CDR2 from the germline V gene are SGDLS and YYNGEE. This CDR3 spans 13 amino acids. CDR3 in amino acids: CASSLGGFTEAFF. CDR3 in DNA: TGTGCCAGCAGCCTCGGTGGGTTCACTGAAGCTTTCTTT.

This CDR3 is CASSPLEELPPGETQYF. The CDR3 DNA reads as TGTGCCAGCAGCCCCTTGGAGGAGCTCCCCCCGGGAGAGACCCAGTACTTC. The chain uses TRBV12-3 or TRBV12-4 and TRBJ2-5; a weak D match, TRBD2 (5 bases). The CDR3 runs to 17 residues. Deletions cut 6 bases from V and 4 bases from J, with 24 bases between.

The CDR3 region has the DNA TGTGCCAGCAGCCCGGGGGGGAGAAGAAAGGAGCTGTTTTTT. This gives the protein CASSPGGRRKELFF. The chain couples TRBV3-1 to TRBJ2-2; 8 bases match TRBD2. The germline gives CDR1 LGHDT, CDR2 YNNKEL (reference sequence). The CDR3 totals 14 residues. The trim removed 4 bases at V and 10 bases at J, leaving 8 bases unmatched.

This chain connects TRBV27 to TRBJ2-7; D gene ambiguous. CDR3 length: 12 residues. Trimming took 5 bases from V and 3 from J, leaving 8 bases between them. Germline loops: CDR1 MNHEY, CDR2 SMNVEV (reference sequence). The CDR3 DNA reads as TGTGCCAGCAGTGGCGGATTCTACGAGCAGTACTTC. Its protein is CASSGGFYEQYF.

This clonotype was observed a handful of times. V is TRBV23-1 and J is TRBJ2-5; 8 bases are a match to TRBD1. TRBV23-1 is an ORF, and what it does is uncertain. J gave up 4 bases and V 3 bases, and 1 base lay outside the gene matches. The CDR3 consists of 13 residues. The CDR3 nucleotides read TGCGCCAGCAGTCATACAGGGGGAGAGACCCAGTACTTC. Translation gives CASSHTGGETQYF.

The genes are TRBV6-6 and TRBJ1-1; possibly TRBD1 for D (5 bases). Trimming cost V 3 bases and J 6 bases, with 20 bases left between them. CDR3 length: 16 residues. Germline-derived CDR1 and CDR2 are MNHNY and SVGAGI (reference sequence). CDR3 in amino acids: CASSYYPETEGAEAFF. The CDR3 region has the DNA TGTGCCAGCAGTTATTATCCCGAGACAGAGGGAGCTGAAGCTTTCTTT.

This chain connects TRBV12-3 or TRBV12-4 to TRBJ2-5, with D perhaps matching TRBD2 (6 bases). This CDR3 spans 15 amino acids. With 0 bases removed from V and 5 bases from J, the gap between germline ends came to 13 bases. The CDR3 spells CASSLAGLASETQYF. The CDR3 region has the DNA TGTGCCAGCAGTTTAGCGGGCCTAGCGAGCGAGACCCAGTACTTC.

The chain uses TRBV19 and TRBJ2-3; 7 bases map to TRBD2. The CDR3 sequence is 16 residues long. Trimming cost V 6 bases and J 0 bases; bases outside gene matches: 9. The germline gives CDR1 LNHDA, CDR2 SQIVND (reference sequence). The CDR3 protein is CASSPQISGSTDTQYF. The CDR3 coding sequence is TGTGCCAGTAGCCCCCAAATTAGCGGGAGCACAGATACGCAGTATTTT.

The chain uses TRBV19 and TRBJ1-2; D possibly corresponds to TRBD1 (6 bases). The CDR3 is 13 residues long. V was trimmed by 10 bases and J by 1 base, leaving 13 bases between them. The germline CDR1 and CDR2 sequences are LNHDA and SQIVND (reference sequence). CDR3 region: CATRTDINYGYTF. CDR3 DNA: TGTGCCACTAGGACAGATATTAACTATGGCTACACCTTC.

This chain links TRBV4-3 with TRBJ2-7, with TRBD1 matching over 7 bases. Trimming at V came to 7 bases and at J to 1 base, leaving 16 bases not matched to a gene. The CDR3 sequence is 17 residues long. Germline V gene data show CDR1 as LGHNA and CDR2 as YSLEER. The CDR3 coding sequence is TGCGCCAGCACGAGGCGACCCCCGGGACAGTCTTCCTACGAGCAGTACTTC. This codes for CASTRRPPGQSSYEQYF.

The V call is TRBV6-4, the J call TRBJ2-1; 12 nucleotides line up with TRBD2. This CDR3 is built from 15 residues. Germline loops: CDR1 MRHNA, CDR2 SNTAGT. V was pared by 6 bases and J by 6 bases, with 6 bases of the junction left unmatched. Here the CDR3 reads CASSRLAGEGNEQFF. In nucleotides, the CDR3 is TGTGCCAGCAGCCGACTAGCGGGAGAGGGCAATGAGCAGTTCTTC.

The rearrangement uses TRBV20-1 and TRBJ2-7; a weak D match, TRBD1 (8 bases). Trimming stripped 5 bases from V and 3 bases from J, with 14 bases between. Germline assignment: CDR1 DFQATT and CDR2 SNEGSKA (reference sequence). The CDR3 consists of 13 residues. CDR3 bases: TGCAGTGCTGAGGACAGGGAGGGCTACGAGCAGTACTTC. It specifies CSAEDREGYEQYF.

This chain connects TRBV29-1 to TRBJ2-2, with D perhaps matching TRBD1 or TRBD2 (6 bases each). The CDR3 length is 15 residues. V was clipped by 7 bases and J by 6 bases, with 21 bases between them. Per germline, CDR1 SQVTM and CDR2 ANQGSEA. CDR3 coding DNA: TGCAGCGCTACTGTTTGGGGGGCGAATGCCGGGGAGCTGTTTTTT. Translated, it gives CSATVWGANAGELFF.

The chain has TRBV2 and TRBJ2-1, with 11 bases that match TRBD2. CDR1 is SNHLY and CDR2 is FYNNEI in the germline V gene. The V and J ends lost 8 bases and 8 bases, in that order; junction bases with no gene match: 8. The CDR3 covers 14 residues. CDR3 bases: TGTGCCAGCGGCCCACTAGCGGGAGAGGATGAGCAGTTCTTC. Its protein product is CASGPLAGEDEQFF.

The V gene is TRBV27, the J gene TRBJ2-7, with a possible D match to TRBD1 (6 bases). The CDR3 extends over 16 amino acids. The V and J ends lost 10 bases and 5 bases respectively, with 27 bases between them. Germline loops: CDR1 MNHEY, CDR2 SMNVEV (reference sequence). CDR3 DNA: TGTGCCACCATAGCCTCTTTAGGACAGCCGGGGCACGAGCAGTACTTC. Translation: CATIASLGQPGHEQYF.

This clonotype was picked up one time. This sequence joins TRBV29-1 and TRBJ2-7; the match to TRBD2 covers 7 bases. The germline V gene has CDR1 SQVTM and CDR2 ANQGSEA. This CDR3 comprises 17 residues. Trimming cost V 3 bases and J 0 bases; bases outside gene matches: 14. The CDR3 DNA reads TGCAGCGTTGAGATACTTGTTCGGGGGGTAAGCTCCTACGAGCAGTACTTC. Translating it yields CSVEILVRGVSSYEQYF.

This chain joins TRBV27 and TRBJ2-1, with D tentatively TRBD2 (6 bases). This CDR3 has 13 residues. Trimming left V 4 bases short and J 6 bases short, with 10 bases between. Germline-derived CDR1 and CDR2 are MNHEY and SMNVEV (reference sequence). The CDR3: CASSYTSSNEQFF. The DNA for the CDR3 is TGTGCCAGCAGTTATACTAGCTCCAATGAGCAGTTCTTC.

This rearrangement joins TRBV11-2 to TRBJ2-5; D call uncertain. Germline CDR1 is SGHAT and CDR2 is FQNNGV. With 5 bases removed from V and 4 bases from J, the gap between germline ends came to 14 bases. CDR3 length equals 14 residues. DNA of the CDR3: TGTGCCAGCAGCCCCTCCTGGGTTAGAGAGACCCAGTACTTC. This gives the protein CASSPSWVRETQYF.

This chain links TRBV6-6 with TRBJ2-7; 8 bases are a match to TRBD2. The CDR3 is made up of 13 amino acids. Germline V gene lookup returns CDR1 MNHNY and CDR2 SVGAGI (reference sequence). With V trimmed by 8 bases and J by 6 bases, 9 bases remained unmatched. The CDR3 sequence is CASFPGGAGEQYF. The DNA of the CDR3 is TGTGCCAGCTTCCCGGGGGGGGCGGGCGAGCAGTACTTC.

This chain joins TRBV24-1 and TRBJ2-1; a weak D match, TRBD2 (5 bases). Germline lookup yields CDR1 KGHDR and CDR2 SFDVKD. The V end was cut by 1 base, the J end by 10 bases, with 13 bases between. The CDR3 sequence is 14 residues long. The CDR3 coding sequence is TGTGCCACCAGTGATTTATCACTCCCGGGAGAGCAGTTCTTC. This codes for CATSDLSLPGEQFF.

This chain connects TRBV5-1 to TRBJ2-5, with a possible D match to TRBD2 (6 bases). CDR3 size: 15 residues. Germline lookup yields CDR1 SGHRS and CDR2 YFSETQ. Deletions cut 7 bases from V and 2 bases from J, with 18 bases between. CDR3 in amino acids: CASAQAGLGQETQYF. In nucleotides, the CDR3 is TGCGCCAGCGCCCAGGCGGGGTTGGGGCAAGAGACCCAGTACTTC.